Below are 12 T cell receptor beta chains sequenced from a single sample in a study of cytomegalovirus exposure and HLA in healthy donors. 60 Vbeta and 13 Jbeta primers were used in PCR. TCRdb's table, derived via immunoSEQ multiplex PCR, lists solely in-frame clones and lacks some. The table lists 130,000 to 150,000 clones, less than 80% of them singletons. The specimen was PBMCs. Receptor source: a woman between 50 and 59 years old in good health and CMV-seropositive.

This clone was seen once. The chain employs TRBV11-3 and TRBJ1-6; D remains unclear. Germline V gene data show CDR1 as SGHNT and CDR2 as YENEEA. The V and J ends lost 4 bases and 10 bases respectively, with 11 bases between them. The CDR3 contains 13 residues. CDR3 sequence reads: CASSSEVGSPLHF. The CDR3 DNA sequence: TGTGCCAGCAGCTCGGAGGTCGGCTCACCCCTCCACTTT.

The chain employs TRBV9 and TRBJ2-5; possible D gene TRBD2, 6 bases. CDR3 size: 14 residues. CDR1 is SGDLS, CDR2 YYNGEE, per germline. Between the trimmed V and J ends, which lost 4 bases and 5 bases, there was a span of 15 bases. The CDR3 region is CASSSSTAGETQYF. The DNA of the CDR3 is TGTGCCAGCAGCTCGTCGACTGCGGGGGAGACCCAGTACTTC.

The chain uses TRBV11-3 and TRBJ2-3; possible D gene TRBD2, 5 bases. The length of the CDR3 is 15 residues. Trimming removed 5 bases from V and 2 bases from J, with 14 bases in between. Per the germline V gene, CDR1 is SGHNT and CDR2 is YENEEA. The CDR3, as DNA: TGTGCCAGCAGCCCCAGCGGACTCCTCACAGATACGCAGTATTTT. This translates into CASSPSGLLTDTQYF.

The chain links TRBV9 to TRBJ2-1; the match to TRBD2 covers 10 bases. Germline V gene data show CDR1 as SGDLS and CDR2 as YYNGEE. This CDR3 is built from 15 residues. Trimming took 5 bases from V and 2 from J; bases not matched to a gene: 4. CDR3 region: CASSRSGGPYNEQFF. The CDR3 nucleotides read TGTGCCAGCAGTCGTAGCGGGGGGCCCTACAATGAGCAGTTCTTC.

CDR3 DNA sequence: TGTGCCAGCAGTGTCGGTCCGAACACAGATACGCAGTATTTT. Translation: CASSVGPNTDTQYF. The rearrangement uses TRBV6-4 and TRBJ2-3; no reliable D call. V was cut by 4 bases and J by 2 bases, with 10 bases left in between. The CDR3 spans 14 residues. In germline, CDR1 is MRHNA, CDR2 SNTAGT.

The chain employs TRBV12-5 and TRBJ1-6; 11 positions agree with TRBD1. V trimming: 6 bases; J trimming: 6 bases; junction bases outside the gene matches: 4. CDR1 and CDR2 (germline): LGHNT, FRNRAP. The CDR3 has 15 amino acids. The DNA for the CDR3 is TGTGCTAGTGGCCCCGGGACAGGGGGTAATTCACCCCTCCACTTT. Residues: CASGPGTGGNSPLHF.

The CDR3 DNA reads TGTGCCTGGAGGACCGGGACAGGGGGGGACGAGCAGTACTTC. It translates to CAWRTGTGGDEQYF. This chain connects TRBV30 to TRBJ2-7; 11 bases line up with TRBD1. Germline loops: CDR1 GTSNPN, CDR2 SVGIG (reference sequence). The V gene end was trimmed by 3 bases and the J gene end by 5 bases; junction bases not matched to a gene: 6. The CDR3 is made up of 14 amino acids.

The V gene is TRBV6-4, the J gene TRBJ2-1; 7 bases map to TRBD2. From germline, CDR1 is MRHNA and CDR2 SNTAGT. V dropped 2 bases and J dropped 6; count of bases not matched to a gene: 7. This CDR3 is built from 15 residues. This CDR3 is CASSDEASGGNEQFF. DNA of the CDR3: TGTGCCAGCAGTGACGAGGCTAGCGGCGGCAATGAGCAGTTCTTC.

The CDR3 coding sequence is TGTGCCAGCAAGTATGGGGGGTCGACAGATACGCAGTATTTT. Translation gives CASKYGGSTDTQYF. V and J are TRBV25-1 and TRBJ2-3; possibly TRBD2 for D (6 bases). The V gene lost 7 bases and the J gene lost 3 bases, with 14 bases spanning the gap. This CDR3 is 14 amino acids long. Germline CDR1 MGHDK, CDR2 SYGVNS.

The rearrangement uses TRBV2 and TRBJ2-5, with D perhaps TRBD1 (6 bases). The J call may be in error: the DNA end matches TRBJ2-7 better. The CDR3 runs 12 residues. Germline-derived CDR1 and CDR2 are SNHLY and FYNNEI. Here the CDR3 DNA reads TGTGCCAGCAGCTCAGGGGTCGACGAGCAGTACTTC. Its protein product is CASSSGVDEQYF.

The chain employs TRBV10-3 and TRBJ2-7, with 7 nucleotides matching TRBD1. The CDR3 extends over 15 amino acids. J was trimmed by 0 bases and V by 6 bases; bases with no gene match: 8. CDR1 ENHRY and CDR2 SYGVKD come from the germline V gene. The CDR3 spells CAISPQGDPSYEQYF. CDR3 nucleotide sequence: TGTGCCATCAGCCCCCAGGGGGACCCCTCCTACGAGCAGTACTTC.

This clone was observed a single time. The V gene is TRBV19, the J gene TRBJ2-7; TRBD1 aligns across 7 bases. The V gene's germline CDR1 is LNHDA and CDR2 SQIVND (reference sequence). With 1 base clipped from V and 2 bases from J, the junction kept 5 bases outside the gene matches. The CDR3 is 15 residues long. CDR3 loop: CASSIARDRPYEQYF. The CDR3 DNA follows: TGTGCCAGTAGTATAGCTCGGGACAGACCCTACGAGCAGTACTTC. Looking up the rest from reference TRBV19 and TRBJ2-7 gives the full variable domain: DGGITQSPKYLFRKEGQNVTLSCEQNLNHDAMYWYRQDPGQGLRLIYYSQIVNDFQKGDIAEGYSVSREKKESFPLTVTSAQKNPTAFYLCASSIARDRPYEQYFGPGTRLTVT.